Below, 7 T cell receptor beta chains from the same sample are listed, as sequenced in a study of lymphopenia after photon versus proton radiotherapy. Assay used: immunoSEQ multiplex PCR; TCRdb lists only in-frame clones, some missing. The sample carries more than 11,000 clones, 82% recorded once. Sequences were derived from peripheral blood, sampled from a patient treated with photon-based radiotherapy. The receptors originated from a man aged 50 or older with gastric cancer.

The V and J genes are TRBV30 and TRBJ1-4; 9 bases agree with TRBD1. Germline V gene sequence: CDR1 GTSNPN, CDR2 SVGIG (reference sequence). V trimming: 1 base; J trimming: 3 bases; junction bases outside the gene matches: 3. This CDR3 spans 15 amino acids. CDR3: CAWSAGQGPNEKLFF. The CDR3 bases are TGTGCCTGGAGTGCGGGACAGGGCCCTAATGAAAAACTGTTTTTT.

By share, this clone counts as medium-sized. The chain joins TRBV29-1 to TRBJ1-2; D perhaps matches TRBD1 (5 bases). The length of the CDR3 is 11 residues. Trimming removed 3 bases from V and 8 bases from J, with 10 bases in between. Germline CDR1 and CDR2: SQVTM and ANQGSEA. Here the CDR3 reads CSVDKGVGYTF. The CDR3 coding sequence is TGCAGCGTTGATAAAGGGGTCGGCTACACCTTC.

The rearrangement links TRBV6-1 to TRBJ1-3; D unclear. V lost 1 base and J lost 1, with 5 bases in between. Germline V gene data show CDR1 as MNHNS and CDR2 as SASEGT. This CDR3 has 14 residues. The CDR3 reads CASSEVLSGNTIYF. The DNA for the CDR3 is TGTGCCAGCAGTGAAGTTCTGTCTGGAAACACCATATATTTT.

The chain joins TRBV14 to TRBJ2-1; D gene unclear. V lost 1 base, J lost 6 bases, and 7 bases lay in between. CDR3 length: 13 residues. In germline, CDR1 is SGHDN, CDR2 FVKESK. CDR3: CASSQVRGNEQFF. Written as DNA, the CDR3 is TGTGCCAGCAGCCAAGTACGAGGCAATGAGCAGTTCTTC.

The chain joins TRBV5-6 to TRBJ2-5, with 10 bases aligning to TRBD1. Trimming took 1 base from V and 5 from J; bases not matched to a gene: 11. The CDR3 loop spans 17 amino acids. The germline V gene encodes CDR1 SGHDT and CDR2 YYEEEE. The CDR3 protein is CASSLYGQGGVIETQYF. The CDR3 DNA follows: TGTGCCAGCAGCTTGTACGGACAGGGGGGAGTGATTGAGACCCAGTACTTC. The full variable domain, its missing parts supplied by reference TRBV5-6 and TRBJ2-5, is DAGVTQSPTHLIKTRGQQVTLRCSPKSGHDTVSWYQQALGQGPQFIFQYYEEEERQRGNFPDRFSGHQFPNYSSELNVNALLLGDSALYLCASSLYGQGGVIETQYFGPGTRLLVL.

This rearrangement joins TRBV5-1 to TRBJ2-3; 11 nucleotides agree with TRBD2. V gave up 4 bases and J gave up 4 bases; unmatched junction bases: 5. The germline CDR1 and CDR2 sequences are SGHRS and YFSETQ. This CDR3 region has 15 residues. The CDR3 DNA reads as TGCGCCAGCAGCCTACTAGCGGGGGAGGCAGATACGCAGTATTTT. As protein: CASSLLAGEADTQYF. The complete variable domain, with remaining parts taken from reference TRBV5-1 and TRBJ2-3, reads KAGVTQTPRYLIKTRGQQVTLSCSPISGHRSVSWYQQTPGQGLQFLFEYFSETQRNKGNFPGRFSGRQFSNSRSEMNVSTLELGDSALYLCASSLLAGEADTQYFGPGTRLTVL.

CDR3 DNA sequence: TGTGCCAGCAGCCCGACGCCGAAAGGAAACACCATATATTTT. Amino acid sequence: CASSPTPKGNTIYF. This chain uses TRBV7-6 with TRBJ1-3; D is uncertain. V lost 5 bases, J lost 4 bases, and 12 bases lay in between. The CDR3 is made up of 14 amino acids. Germline V gene lookup returns CDR1 SGHVS and CDR2 FNYEAQ.